These T cell receptor beta chains were read from a single sample in a study of T-cell reconstitution after alpha-beta-depleted transplantation in children. A single record per CDR3 protein comes from TCRdb applying MiXCR to the PCR reads. Of hundreds of thousands of distinct CDR3 sequences listed, 16% were seen once; the top ten hold approximately 28%. Sequencing was performed on PBMCs, mostly from graft donor cells, taken 360 days after TCRalphabeta/CD19-depleted stem cell transplant. These receptors were collected from a boy younger than two who had a stem cell transplant for Wiskott-Aldrich syndrome, so the T cells may come from the graft donor. CDR3s include the opening cysteine and the closing phenylalanine or tryptophan. The D gene is left open where the match is weak. Expanded clones are given a class, and other clones once, few, many or no size at all.

v_call	j_call	clone_size	d_call	cdr3_nt	cdr3_aa
TRBV20-1	TRBJ2-5	NA	NA	TGCAGTGCTCCTAGACTAGATAAAGAGACCCAGTACTTC	CSAPRLDKETQYF
TRBV28	TRBJ2-3	many	TRBD2	TGTGCCAGCAGCCCTCAACTAGCGGGGGGAAGAGATACGCAGTATTTT	CASSPQLAGGRDTQYF
TRBV6-1	TRBJ2-1	NA	TRBD2	TGTGCCAGCAGCCGGGACTACCGCCTCGACAATGAGCAGTTCTTC	CASSRDYRLDNEQFF
TRBV5-1	TRBJ1-1	NA	NA	TGCGCCAGCAGGGAGGGGATGAACACTGAAGCTTTCTTT	CASREGMNTEAFF
TRBV24-1	TRBJ2-1	many	NA	TGTGCCACCAGTGATTCCGGGGTACACTACAATGAGCAGTTCTTC	CATSDSGVHYNEQFF
TRBV19	TRBJ2-7	few	TRBD2	TGTGCCAGTAGTGGGGGGGATTGTGGGTTC	CASSGGDCGF
TRBV20-1	TRBJ2-1	few	NA	TGCAGTGCTAGAGGCAGGAAGTCCTACAATGAGCAGTTCTTC	CSARGRKSYNEQFF
TRBV24-1	TRBJ2-7	NA	NA	TGTGCCACCAGCCTGGGGGGACTTCCCTACGAGCAGTACTTC	CATSLGGLPYEQYF
TRBV15	TRBJ2-7	NA	TRBD1	TGTGCCACCAGCAGAGATTTGAGGACAGGCGCTTACGAGCAGTACTTC	CATSRDLRTGAYEQYF
TRBV20-1	TRBJ1-2	few	TRBD1	TGCAGTGCCGAGACAGGGTATAACGGCTACACCTTC	CSAETGYNGYTF
TRBV18	TRBJ2-3	few	NA	TGTGCCAGCTCACCACTGGACACAATCACAGATACGCAGTATTTT	CASSPLDTITDTQYF
TRBV6-1	TRBJ2-6	NA	NA	TGTGCCAGCAGCCCTAGGGGAGGAGACTCTGGGGCCAACGTCCTGACTTTC	CASSPRGGDSGANVLTF
TRBV7-9	TRBJ2-3	few	NA	TGTGCCAGCAGCCCCCGGGCCTCGGAGGCGAACACAGATACGCAGTATTTT	CASSPRASEANTDTQYF
TRBV29-1	TRBJ2-2	few	TRBD2	TGCAGCGTGAAAACTAGCGGGGCAAACACCGAGGAGCTGTTTTTT	CSVKTSGANTEELFF
TRBV12-3/TRBV12-4	TRBJ2-7	few	TRBD1	TGTGCCAGCAGTGAGGGGGACAGTCTCAGGCAGTACTTC	CASSEGDSLRQYF
TRBV20-1	TRBJ2-5	few	TRBD2	TGCAGTGCTAGCGGGGGGGCCGGGGCTCAAGAGACCCAGTACTTC	CSASGGAGAQETQYF
TRBV7-2	TRBJ1-2	NA	NA	TGTGCCAGCAGCTTAGGGACTTTTTGGTATGGCTACACCTTC	CASSLGTFWYGYTF
TRBV7-9	TRBJ2-5	few	TRBD1	TGTGCCAGCAGCCTGGGGGACAGGGATATGGAGACCCAGTACTTC	CASSLGDRDMETQYF
TRBV6-5	TRBJ2-1	NA	NA	TGTGCCAGCAGTTCCCTGTACCCCGAGAAAGATGAGCAGTTCTTC	CASSSLYPEKDEQFF
TRBV11-2	TRBJ2-7	NA	TRBD1	TGTGCCAGCAGCTTAGTAGGGACAGGAGAGTACGAGCAGTACTTC	CASSLVGTGEYEQYF
TRBV4-2	TRBJ2-3	NA	NA	TGTGCCAGCAGCCAAGGAGTGACCAGGGACGGATTTAGCACAGATACGCAGTATTTT	CASSQGVTRDGFSTDTQYF
TRBV3-1	TRBJ1-4	few	TRBD1	TGTGCCAGCAGCCATCTCTGGACAGGGGGTGGAAAACTGTTTTTT	CASSHLWTGGGKLFF
TRBV29-1	TRBJ2-7	few	TRBD2	TGCAGCGTTGAGCTCCCAATTTCCTGGATAGCGGGGGCCTACGAGCAGTACTTC	CSVELPISWIAGAYEQYF
TRBV28	TRBJ2-7	NA	NA	TGTGCCAGCAGCCCCGCCCTGTGGTGGGGGGCCTACGAGCAGTACTTC	CASSPALWWGAYEQYF
TRBV20-1	TRBJ2-5	few	TRBD2	TGCAGTGCGATTGGGGGAGGGAGAGGGGTCCAAGAGACCCAGTACTTC	CSAIGGGRGVQETQYF
TRBV9	TRBJ2-1	NA	NA	TGTGCCAGCAGCGTTTCGTTCAATGAGCAGTTCTTC	CASSVSFNEQFF
TRBV3-1	TRBJ2-1	few	TRBD2	TGTGCCAGCAGCCAAGGCGGGAGGGGCAGTGAGCAGTTCTTC	CASSQGGRGSEQFF
TRBV5-1	TRBJ2-6	few	NA	TGCGCCAGCAGCTTCTCTCCCAGCTCTGGGGCCAACGTCCTGACTTTC	CASSFSPSSGANVLTF
TRBV5-1	TRBJ2-7	NA	TRBD2	TGCGCCAGCAGCTTGGCGGCGGCTAGCGGGGGCTACGAGCAGTACTTC	CASSLAAASGGYEQYF
TRBV13	TRBJ2-7	few	TRBD1	TGTGCCAGCAGACGGACAGGGGCCCCCTACGAGCAGTACTTC	CASRRTGAPYEQYF
TRBV5-1	TRBJ2-5	few	NA	TGCGCCAGCAGCTTGATCTCTAGTCATTTGGGAGAGACCCAGTACTTC	CASSLISSHLGETQYF
TRBV5-1	TRBJ2-1	few	NA	TGCGCCAGCAGCTTGTTTTCGTCCCATTCCACGAATGAGCAGTTCTTC	CASSLFSSHSTNEQFF
TRBV25-1	TRBJ1-2	NA	NA	TGTGCCAGCAGTGAATCAGGGCGGAGCTATGGCTACACCTTC	CASSESGRSYGYTF
TRBV5-6	TRBJ2-6	NA	NA	TGTGCCAGCAGCTACAGGTGGCTAGGGGGGGCCAACGTCCTGACTTTC	CASSYRWLGGANVLTF
TRBV20-1	TRBJ1-4	few	NA	TGCAGTGTCGACATACCGGGGGAAAAACTGTTTTTT	CSVDIPGEKLFF
TRBV7-2	TRBJ2-4	NA	TRBD2	TGTGCCAGCAGCCCCGGGGAGGGGCGGGGAAACATTCAGTACTTC	CASSPGEGRGNIQYF
TRBV29-1	TRBJ2-7	NA	TRBD1	TGCAGCGTTGGGTCGGGACAGGGCGAGCAGTACTTC	CSVGSGQGEQYF
TRBV10-3	TRBJ2-7	few	NA	TGTGCCATCAGGGATTTAGGGGAGCAGTACTTC	CAIRDLGEQYF
TRBV2	TRBJ1-2	NA	NA	TGTGCCAGCAGTGTTTATGGGCAGGGAAAATATGGCTACACCTTC	CASSVYGQGKYGYTF
TRBV15	TRBJ2-2	NA	NA	TGTGCCACCAAGAAAGTAAAAGGCACCGGGGAGCTGTTTTTT	CATKKVKGTGELFF
TRBV29-1	TRBJ2-1	NA	TRBD2	TGCAGCGTTGCAACGGTCCTAGCGGGGTATCCCGAGCAGTTCTTC	CSVATVLAGYPEQFF
TRBV5-1	TRBJ2-7	few	TRBD1	TGCGCCAGCAGCTTGGGGGACAGGGGGGAAAACGAGCAGTACTTC	CASSLGDRGENEQYF
TRBV10-3	TRBJ2-2	once	NA	TGTGCCATCAGTGAGCCAAATCAGGCTGACACCGGGGAGCTGTTTTTT	CAISEPNQADTGELFF
TRBV6-5	TRBJ1-2	NA	NA	TGTGCCAGCAGTTCAAACCCGGACCGGTATGGCTACACCTTC	CASSSNPDRYGYTF
TRBV5-1	TRBJ2-5	NA	NA	TGCGCCAGCAGAGTTTTAGGTACCGAGACCCAGTACTTC	CASRVLGTETQYF
TRBV5-4	TRBJ2-3	NA	NA	TGTGCCAGCAGCTTGTCGACTAGAACAGATACGCAGTATTTT	CASSLSTRTDTQYF
TRBV12-3/TRBV12-4	TRBJ2-7	few	NA	TGTGCCAGCAGCTCCCCGGGCCTAGGGGCCTACGAGCAGTACTTC	CASSSPGLGAYEQYF
TRBV4-2	TRBJ2-7	NA	NA	TGTGCCAGCAGCCAAGATAGAGGGTCCTACTACGAGCAGTACTTC	CASSQDRGSYYEQYF